In its sample, the clone carrying this T cell receptor beta chain was seen once. Its antigen is undetermined. The data belong to a study of cytomegalovirus exposure and HLA in healthy donors. General study results and limits: In a later analysis, first-cohort TCR clusters were found to tend to co-occur in the 130 or so validation repertoires. Rarity held for most TCR sequences, but there were some public TCRs that occurred in many donors. The CMV antigen specificity of a few CMV-associated chains was confirmed through in vitro analysis. The study labeled about 160 TCR beta chains cytomegalovirus-associated.

Germline V gene lookup returns CDR1 KGHSH and CDR2 LQKENI. The J segment lost 2 bases and the V segment lost 3 bases, leaving 8 bases of the junction unmatched. The CDR3 contains 17 residues. Only in-frame clones appear in the TCRdb table, and some are missing; sequencing was by immunoSEQ multiplex PCR. The repertoire holds a few hundred thousand clones, with roughly 89% as singletons. This sequence was found in a young woman in good health and CMV-seronegative. Sequenced sample: PBMCs. The chain employs TRBV18 and TRBJ2-1; TRBD2 aligns across 9 bases. CDR3 nucleotide sequence: TGTGCCAGCTCACCCAATAGGCGGGAGGGCCCCTACAATGAGCAGTTCTTC. It specifies CASSPNRREGPYNEQFF.